One T cell receptor beta chain is described in this entry. Study processing details: Amplifying reference gene primers gave estimates of nucleated cell counts. Sequencing used immunoSEQ multiplex PCR; TCRdb keeps in-frame clones, though not all of them. D and trimming were read from the DNA, whereas the V and J calls and clone size are those reported in that table. The sample includes around 84,000 clones, around 87% of them seen just once. The CDR3 is 15 residues long. The V gene's germline CDR1 is SEHNR and CDR2 FQNEAQ (reference sequence). J was trimmed by 5 bases and V by 6 bases; bases with no gene match: 8. This entry belongs to a study of blood T cell repertoires in COVID-19. Study-wide background: Nucleic acid was either cDNA or gDNA, and it came from T cells, B-cell-depleted T cells, or PBMCs.

The receptor comes from a man of 80 years or more with active or convalescent COVID-19. Input material: peripheral blood. The chain combines TRBV7-9 with TRBJ2-1; 9 bases match TRBD2. CDR3 region: CASSPAGGPNNEQFF. CDR3 sequence (DNA): TGTGCCAGCAGTCCTGCGGGGGGGCCTAACAATGAGCAGTTCTTC.